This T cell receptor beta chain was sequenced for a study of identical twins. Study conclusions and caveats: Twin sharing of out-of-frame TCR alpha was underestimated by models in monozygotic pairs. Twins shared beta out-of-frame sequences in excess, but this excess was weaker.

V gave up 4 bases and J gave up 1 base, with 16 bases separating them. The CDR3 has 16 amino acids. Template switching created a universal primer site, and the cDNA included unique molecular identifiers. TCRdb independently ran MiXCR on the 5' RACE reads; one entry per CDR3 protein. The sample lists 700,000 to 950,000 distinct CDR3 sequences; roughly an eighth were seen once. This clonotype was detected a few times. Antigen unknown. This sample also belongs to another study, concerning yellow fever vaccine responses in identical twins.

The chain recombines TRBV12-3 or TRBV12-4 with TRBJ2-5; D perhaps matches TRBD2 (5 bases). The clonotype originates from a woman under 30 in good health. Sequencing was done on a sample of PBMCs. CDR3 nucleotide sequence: TGTGCCAGCAGTTCACCTCCCGGGAAACGCCAAGAGACCCAGTACTTC. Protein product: CASSSPPGKRQETQYF.